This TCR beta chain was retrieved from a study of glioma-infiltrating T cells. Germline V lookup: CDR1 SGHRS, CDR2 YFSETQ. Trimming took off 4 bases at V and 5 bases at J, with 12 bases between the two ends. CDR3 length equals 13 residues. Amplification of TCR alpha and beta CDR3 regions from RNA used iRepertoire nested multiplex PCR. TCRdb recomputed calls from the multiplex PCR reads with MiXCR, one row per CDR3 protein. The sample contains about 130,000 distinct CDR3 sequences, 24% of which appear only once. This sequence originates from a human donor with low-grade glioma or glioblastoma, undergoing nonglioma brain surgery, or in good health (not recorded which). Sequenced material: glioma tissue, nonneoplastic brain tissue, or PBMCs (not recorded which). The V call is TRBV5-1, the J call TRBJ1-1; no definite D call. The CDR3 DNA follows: TGCGCCAGCAGCGACCCCGGACGAACTGAAGCTTTCTTT. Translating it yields CASSDPGRTEAFF.